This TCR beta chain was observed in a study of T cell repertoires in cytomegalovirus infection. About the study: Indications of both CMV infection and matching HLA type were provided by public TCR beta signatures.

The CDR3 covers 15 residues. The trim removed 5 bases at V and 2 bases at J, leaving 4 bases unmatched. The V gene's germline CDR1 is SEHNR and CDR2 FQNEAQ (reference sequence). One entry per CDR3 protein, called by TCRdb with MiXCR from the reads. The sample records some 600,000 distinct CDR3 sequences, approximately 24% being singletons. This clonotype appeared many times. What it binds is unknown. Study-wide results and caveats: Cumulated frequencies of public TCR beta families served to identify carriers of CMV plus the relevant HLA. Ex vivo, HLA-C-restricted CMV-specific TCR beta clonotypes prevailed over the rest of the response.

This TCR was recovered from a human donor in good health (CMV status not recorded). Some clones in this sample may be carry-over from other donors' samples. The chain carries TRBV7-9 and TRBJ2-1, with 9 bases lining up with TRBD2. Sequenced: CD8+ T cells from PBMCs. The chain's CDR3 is CASSNSGGAYNEQFF. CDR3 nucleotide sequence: TGTGCCAGCAGCAATAGCGGGGGAGCCTACAATGAGCAGTTCTTC. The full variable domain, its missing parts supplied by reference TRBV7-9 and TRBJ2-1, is DTGVSQNPRHKITKRGQNVTFRCDPISEHNRLYWYRQTLGQGPEFLTYFQNEAQLEKSRLLSDRFSAERPKGSFSTLEIQRTEQGDSAMYLCASSNSGGAYNEQFFGPGTRLTVL.